Following are 15 T cell receptor beta chains from one sample sequenced in a study of cytomegalovirus exposure and HLA in healthy donors. The PCR contained 60 Vbeta and 13 Jbeta primers. Only in-frame clones appear in the TCRdb table, and some are missing; sequencing was by immunoSEQ multiplex PCR. The sample includes about 180,000 clones, over 70% seen only once; the top ten take about 2.9%. The specimen sequenced was PBMCs. All receptors come from a woman aged 50 to 60 in good health and CMV-seropositive.

The chain is built from TRBV4-3 and TRBJ2-5; TRBD1 aligns across 11 bases. The DNA matches TRBJ2-7 better at its end, which makes the J call doubtful. The CDR3 is 16 residues long. The germline gives CDR1 LGHNA, CDR2 YSLEER. The CDR3 coding sequence is TGCGCCAGCAGCCAGGCCGGGACAGGGGGGGCCTACGAGCAGTACTTC. It encodes CASSQAGTGGAYEQYF.

The J gene is TRBJ2-7, the V gene TRBV19, with 11 bases matching TRBD2. V shed 6 bases and J 2 bases; nucleotides not matched to a gene: 6. Germline values: CDR1 LNHDA, CDR2 SQIVND (reference sequence). The CDR3 is made up of 15 amino acids. The CDR3 protein is CASRLAGGVAYEQYF. CDR3 bases: TGTGCCAGTAGGCTAGCGGGGGGCGTAGCCTACGAGCAGTACTTC.

This clone was seen a single time. This chain links TRBV5-4 with TRBJ1-1; no clear D gene. This CDR3 is 14 amino acids long. Germline assignment: CDR1 SGHNT and CDR2 YYREEE (reference sequence). The V end lost 2 bases, the J end lost 2 bases, and 10 bases lay between the germline ends. The DNA of the CDR3 is TGTGCCAGCAGCTTTTCGGAGGGAAACACTGAAGCTTTCTTT. Its translation is CASSFSEGNTEAFF. The full variable domain, rest sourced from reference TRBV5-4 and TRBJ1-1, is ETGVTQSPTHLIKTRGQQVTLRCSSQSGHNTVSWYQQALGQGPQFIFQYYREEENGRGNFPPRFSGLQFPNYSSELNVNALELDDSALYLCASSFSEGNTEAFFGQGTRLTVV.

The rearrangement links TRBV19 to TRBJ2-7; D is unclear. Per germline, CDR1 LNHDA and CDR2 SQIVND (reference sequence). The CDR3 contains 15 residues. The V gene lost 3 bases and the J gene lost 3 bases, with 15 bases spanning the gap. Written as DNA, the CDR3 is TGTGCCAGTAGTATTATAGGCGGCAGCCGCTACGAGCAGTACTTC. Encoded protein: CASSIIGGSRYEQYF.

V gene TRBV11-2 combines with J gene TRBJ1-2, with TRBD1 matching 8 bases. Trimming took 1 base from V and 4 from J; bases not matched to a gene: 8. Germline values: CDR1 SGHAT, CDR2 FQNNGV. CDR3 size: 16 residues. The CDR3 sequence is CASSLGPDRASYGYTF. CDR3 DNA sequence: TGTGCCAGCAGCTTAGGTCCGGACAGGGCCTCCTATGGCTACACCTTC.

This chain connects TRBV9 to TRBJ2-7, with TRBD1 matching 8 bases. Germline CDR1 reads SGDLS; CDR2 reads YYNGEE. The CDR3 runs 14 residues. V was pared by 4 bases and J by 5 bases, with 8 bases of the junction left unmatched. CDR3 bases: TGTGCCAGCAGCTTCAGACCGACAGGGGACGAGCAGTACTTC. Translation gives CASSFRPTGDEQYF.

The J gene is TRBJ1-2, the V gene TRBV5-1; perhaps TRBD1 as D (5 bases). This CDR3 is 14 amino acids long. Trimming took 4 bases from V and 5 from J, leaving 15 bases between them. Germline V gene data show CDR1 as SGHRS and CDR2 as YFSETQ. CDR3 residues: CASSPTGAEYGYTF. DNA of the CDR3: TGCGCCAGCAGCCCGACTGGGGCGGAGTATGGCTACACCTTC.

V usage is TRBV5-4 and J usage is TRBJ2-1; D gene ambiguous. Germline CDR1 SGHNT, CDR2 YYREEE (reference sequence). The CDR3 totals 16 residues. The V gene lost 3 bases and the J gene lost 2 bases, with 15 bases spanning the gap. CDR3 sequence reads: CASSSYNQQAYNEQFF. The CDR3 coding sequence is TGTGCCAGCAGCTCGTACAACCAGCAGGCCTACAATGAGCAGTTCTTC.

This chain connects TRBV19 to TRBJ2-7, with TRBD2 as a possible D gene (5 bases). The CDR3 is 13 residues long. Germline CDR1 LNHDA, CDR2 SQIVND (reference sequence). With 7 bases removed from V and 3 bases from J, the gap between germline ends came to 13 bases. Here the CDR3 DNA reads TGTGCCAGTAAGGCCAGCCGGGGCTACGAGCAGTACTTC. Amino acid sequence: CASKASRGYEQYF.

There are a few counts of this clone. V usage is TRBV2 and J usage is TRBJ1-1; maybe TRBD1 (6 bases). Germline V gene sequence: CDR1 SNHLY, CDR2 FYNNEI. V shed 6 bases and J shed 11 bases, with 19 bases lying between them. This CDR3 comprises 13 residues. The CDR3 sequence is CASRYQGSFGAFF. The CDR3 DNA reads TGTGCCAGCAGATACCAGGGGTCCTTTGGGGCTTTCTTT.

The chain recombines TRBV18 with TRBJ1-1; tentative D call: TRBD1 (6 bases). Germline values: CDR1 KGHSH, CDR2 LQKENI. The V gene lost 2 bases and the J gene lost 4 bases, with 14 bases spanning the gap. The CDR3 consists of 15 residues. The CDR3 here is CASSPYREGGTEAFF. The CDR3 region has the DNA TGTGCCAGCTCACCATACAGGGAAGGGGGCACTGAAGCTTTCTTT. Full variable domain (rest looked up from reference TRBV18 and TRBJ1-1): NAGVMQNPRHLVRRRGQEARLRCSPMKGHSHVYWYRQLPEEGLKFMVYLQKENIIDESGMPKERFSAEFPKEGPSILRIQQVVRGDSAAYFCASSPYREGGTEAFFGQGTRLTVV.

The rearrangement uses TRBV7-8 and TRBJ1-2, with 10 nucleotides matching TRBD1. Germline V gives CDR1 SGHVS, CDR2 FQNEAQ. V was clipped by 6 bases and J by 7 bases; unmatched bases: 5. The CDR3 runs to 13 residues. The CDR3 nucleotides read TGTGCCAGCAGTCGGGACAGGGGTGGTGGCTACACCTTC. It yields the protein CASSRDRGGGYTF.

This chain connects TRBV21-1 to TRBJ2-2; whether TRBD1, the table's D call, matches the DNA was not checked. TRBV21-1 corresponds to a pseudogene. This CDR3 region has 14 residues. The CDR3 DNA follows: TGTGCCAGCAAGCTATTAGGGGACACCGGGGAGCTGTTTTTT. It specifies CASKLLGDTGELFF.

The chain couples TRBV18 to TRBJ1-4; TRBD1 matches at 7 bases. Trimming took 3 bases from V and 3 from J; bases not matched to a gene: 4. The length of the CDR3 is 15 residues. Germline CDR1 KGHSH, CDR2 LQKENI. The CDR3 DNA reads as TGTGCCAGCTCACCTCCGGGACAGCCTAATGAAAAACTGTTTTTT. Encoded protein: CASSPPGQPNEKLFF.

This sequence joins TRBV20-1 and TRBJ2-1; D unresolved. The germline gives CDR1 DFQATT, CDR2 SNEGSKA (reference sequence). Trimming cost V 6 bases and J 5 bases, with 5 bases left between them. The CDR3 runs 10 residues. The CDR3, as DNA: TGCAGTGCCTATAACAATGAGCAGTTCTTC. Its translation: CSAYNNEQFF.